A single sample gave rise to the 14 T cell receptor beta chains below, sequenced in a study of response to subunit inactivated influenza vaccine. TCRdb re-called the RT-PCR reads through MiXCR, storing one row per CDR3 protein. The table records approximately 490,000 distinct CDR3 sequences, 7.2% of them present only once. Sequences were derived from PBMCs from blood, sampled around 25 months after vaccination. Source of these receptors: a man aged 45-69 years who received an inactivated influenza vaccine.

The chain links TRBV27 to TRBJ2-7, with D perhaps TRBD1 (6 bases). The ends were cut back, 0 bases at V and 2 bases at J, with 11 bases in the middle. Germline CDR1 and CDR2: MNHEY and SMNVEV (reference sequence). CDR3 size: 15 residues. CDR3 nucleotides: TGTGCCAGCAGTTTATCAGGGACACTAACCTACGAGCAGTACTTC. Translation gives CASSLSGTLTYEQYF.

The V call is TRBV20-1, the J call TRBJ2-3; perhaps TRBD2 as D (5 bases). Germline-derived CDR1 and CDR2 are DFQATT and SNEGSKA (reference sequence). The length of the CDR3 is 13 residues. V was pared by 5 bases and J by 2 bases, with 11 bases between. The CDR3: CSAFMTNTDTQYF. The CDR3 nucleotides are TGCAGTGCTTTCATGACTAACACAGATACGCAGTATTTT.

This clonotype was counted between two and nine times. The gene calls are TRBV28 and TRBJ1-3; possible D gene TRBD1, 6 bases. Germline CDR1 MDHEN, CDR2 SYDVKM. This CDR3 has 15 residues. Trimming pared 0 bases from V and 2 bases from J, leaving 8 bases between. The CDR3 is CASSLWQGTGNTIYF. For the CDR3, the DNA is TGTGCCAGCAGTTTATGGCAGGGGACTGGAAACACCATATATTTT. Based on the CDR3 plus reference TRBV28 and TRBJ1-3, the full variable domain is DVKVTQSSRYLVKRTGEKVFLECVQDMDHENMFWYRQDPGLGLRLIYFSYDVKMKEKGDIPEGYSVSREKKERFSLILESASTNQTSMYLCASSLWQGTGNTIYFGEGSWLTVV.

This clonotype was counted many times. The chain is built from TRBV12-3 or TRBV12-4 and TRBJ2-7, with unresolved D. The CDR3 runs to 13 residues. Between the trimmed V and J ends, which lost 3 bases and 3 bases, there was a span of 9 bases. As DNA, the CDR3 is TGTGCCAGCAGTTTGTGGCAGAACTACGAGCAGTACTTC. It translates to CASSLWQNYEQYF.

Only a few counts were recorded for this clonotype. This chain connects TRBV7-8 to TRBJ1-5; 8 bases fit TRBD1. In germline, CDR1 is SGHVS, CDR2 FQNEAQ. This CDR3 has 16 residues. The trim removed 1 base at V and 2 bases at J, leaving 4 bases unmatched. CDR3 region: CASSLVPGGGNQPQHF. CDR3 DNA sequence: TGTGCCAGCAGCTTAGTTCCAGGGGGCGGCAATCAGCCCCAGCATTTT.

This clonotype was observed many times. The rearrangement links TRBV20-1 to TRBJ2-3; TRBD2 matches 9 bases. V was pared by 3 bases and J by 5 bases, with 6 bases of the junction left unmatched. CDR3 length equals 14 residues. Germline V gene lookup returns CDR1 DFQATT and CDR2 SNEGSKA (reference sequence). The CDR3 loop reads CSASLAGLGDTQYF. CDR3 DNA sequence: TGCAGTGCTAGTCTAGCGGGGTTGGGAGATACGCAGTATTTT.

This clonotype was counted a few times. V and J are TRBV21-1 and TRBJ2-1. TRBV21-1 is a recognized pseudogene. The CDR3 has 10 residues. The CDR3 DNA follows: TGTGCCAGCATCAAAGATGAGCAGTTCTTC. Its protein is CASIKDEQFF.

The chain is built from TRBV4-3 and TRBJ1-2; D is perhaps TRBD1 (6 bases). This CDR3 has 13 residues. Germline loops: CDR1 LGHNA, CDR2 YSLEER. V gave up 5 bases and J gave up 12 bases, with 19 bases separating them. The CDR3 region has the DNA TGCGCCAGCAGCGGGGCCTCGTGGGGGGCGAACACCTTC. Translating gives CASSGASWGANTF.

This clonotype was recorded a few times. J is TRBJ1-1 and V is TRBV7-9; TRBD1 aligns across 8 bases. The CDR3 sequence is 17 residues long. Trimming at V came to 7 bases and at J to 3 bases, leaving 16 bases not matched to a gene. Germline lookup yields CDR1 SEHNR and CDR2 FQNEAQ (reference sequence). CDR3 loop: CASIEPGTGNRYTEAFF. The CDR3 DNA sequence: TGTGCCAGCATTGAGCCGGGGACAGGTAATCGGTACACTGAAGCTTTCTTT.

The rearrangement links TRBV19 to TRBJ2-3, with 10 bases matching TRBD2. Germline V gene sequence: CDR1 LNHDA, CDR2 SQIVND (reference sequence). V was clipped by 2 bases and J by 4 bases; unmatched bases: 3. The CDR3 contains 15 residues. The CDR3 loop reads CASSITSGIPDTQYF. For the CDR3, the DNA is TGTGCCAGTAGTATAACTAGCGGGATTCCAGATACGCAGTATTTT.

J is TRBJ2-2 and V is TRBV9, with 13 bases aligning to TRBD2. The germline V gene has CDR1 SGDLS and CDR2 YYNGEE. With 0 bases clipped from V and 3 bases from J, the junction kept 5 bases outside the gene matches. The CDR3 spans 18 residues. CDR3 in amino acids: CASSVEVGLAGDTGELFF. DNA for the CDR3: TGTGCCAGCAGCGTAGAGGTTGGACTAGCGGGGGACACCGGGGAGCTGTTTTTT.

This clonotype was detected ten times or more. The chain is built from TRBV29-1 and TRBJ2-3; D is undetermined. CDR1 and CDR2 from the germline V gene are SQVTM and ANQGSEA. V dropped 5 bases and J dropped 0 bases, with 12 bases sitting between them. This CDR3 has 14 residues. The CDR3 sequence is CSVLLRASTDTQYF. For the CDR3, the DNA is TGCAGCGTTCTCCTACGAGCGAGCACAGATACGCAGTATTTT.

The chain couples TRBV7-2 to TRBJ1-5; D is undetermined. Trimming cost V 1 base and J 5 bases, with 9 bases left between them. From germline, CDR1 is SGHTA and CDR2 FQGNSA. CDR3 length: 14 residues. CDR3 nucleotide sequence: TGTGCCAGCAGCTTAGGTAGGGTGCATCAGCCCCAGCATTTT. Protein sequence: CASSLGRVHQPQHF.

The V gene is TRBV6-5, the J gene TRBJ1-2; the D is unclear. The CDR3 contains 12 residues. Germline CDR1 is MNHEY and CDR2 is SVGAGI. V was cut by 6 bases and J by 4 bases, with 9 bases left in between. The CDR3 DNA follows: TGTGCCAGCAGGGAAGGACCCTATGGCTACACCTTC. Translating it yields CASREGPYGYTF.